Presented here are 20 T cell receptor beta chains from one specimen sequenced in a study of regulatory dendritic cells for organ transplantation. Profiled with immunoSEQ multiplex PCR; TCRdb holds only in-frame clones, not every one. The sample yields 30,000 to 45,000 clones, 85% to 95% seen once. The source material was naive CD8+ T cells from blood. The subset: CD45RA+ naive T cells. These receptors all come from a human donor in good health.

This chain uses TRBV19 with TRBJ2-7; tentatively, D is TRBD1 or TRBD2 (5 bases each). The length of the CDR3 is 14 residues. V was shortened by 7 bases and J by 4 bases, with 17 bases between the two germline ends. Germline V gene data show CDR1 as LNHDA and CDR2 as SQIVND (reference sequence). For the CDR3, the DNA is TGTGCCAGTACCCCTCGGGATAGGGGATACGAGCAGTACTTC. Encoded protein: CASTPRDRGYEQYF.

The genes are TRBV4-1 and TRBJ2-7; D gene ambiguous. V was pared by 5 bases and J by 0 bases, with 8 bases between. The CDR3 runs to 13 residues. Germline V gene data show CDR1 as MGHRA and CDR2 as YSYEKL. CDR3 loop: CASSFQVSYEQYF. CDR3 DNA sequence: TGCGCCAGCAGCTTTCAAGTCTCCTACGAGCAGTACTTC.

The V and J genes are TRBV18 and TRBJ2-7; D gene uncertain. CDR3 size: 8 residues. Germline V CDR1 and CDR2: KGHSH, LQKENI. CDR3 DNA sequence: TGTGCGGCGTCCGAGCAGTACTTC. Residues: CAASEQYF.

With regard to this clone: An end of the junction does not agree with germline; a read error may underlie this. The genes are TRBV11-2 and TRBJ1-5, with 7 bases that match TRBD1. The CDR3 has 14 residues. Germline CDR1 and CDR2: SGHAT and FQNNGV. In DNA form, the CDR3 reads TGTGCCAGCAGCTTAGAAGGGGGCGGCAGTCCCCCGCATTTT. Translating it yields CASSLEGGGSPPHF.

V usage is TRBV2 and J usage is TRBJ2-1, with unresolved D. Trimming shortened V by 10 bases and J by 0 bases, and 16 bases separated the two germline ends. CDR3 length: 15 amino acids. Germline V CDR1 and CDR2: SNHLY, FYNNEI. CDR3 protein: CAIDVAPSSYNEQFF. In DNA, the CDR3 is TGTGCCATCGACGTGGCTCCTAGCTCCTACAATGAGCAGTTCTTC. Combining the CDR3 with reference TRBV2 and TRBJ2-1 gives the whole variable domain EPEVTQTPSHQVTQMGQEVILRCVPISNHLYFYWYRQILGQKVEFLVSFYNNEISEKSEIFDDQFSVERPDGSNFTLKIRSTKLEDSAMYFCAIDVAPSSYNEQFFGPGTRLTVL.

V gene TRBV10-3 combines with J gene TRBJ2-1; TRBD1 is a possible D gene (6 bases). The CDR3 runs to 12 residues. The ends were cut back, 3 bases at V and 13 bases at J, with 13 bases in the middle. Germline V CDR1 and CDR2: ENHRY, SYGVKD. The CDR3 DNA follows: TGTGCCATCAGTGAACGAGACAGGTTCCAGTTCTTC. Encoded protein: CAISERDRFQFF.

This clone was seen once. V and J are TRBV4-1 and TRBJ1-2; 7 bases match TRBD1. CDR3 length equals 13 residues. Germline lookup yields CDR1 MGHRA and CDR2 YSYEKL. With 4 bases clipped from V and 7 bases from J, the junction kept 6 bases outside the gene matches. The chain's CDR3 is CASSPGGARGYTF. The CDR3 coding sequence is TGCGCCAGCAGCCCAGGGGGGGCTCGTGGCTACACCTTC.

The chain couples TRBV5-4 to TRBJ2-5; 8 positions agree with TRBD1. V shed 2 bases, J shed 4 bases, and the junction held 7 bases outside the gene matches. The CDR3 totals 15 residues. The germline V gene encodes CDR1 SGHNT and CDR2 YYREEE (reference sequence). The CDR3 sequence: CASSLTGTGRETQYF. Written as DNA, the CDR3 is TGTGCCAGCAGCTTAACCGGGACAGGTAGAGAGACCCAGTACTTC. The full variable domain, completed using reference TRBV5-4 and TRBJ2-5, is ETGVTQSPTHLIKTRGQQVTLRCSSQSGHNTVSWYQQALGQGPQFIFQYYREEENGRGNFPPRFSGLQFPNYSSELNVNALELDDSALYLCASSLTGTGRETQYFGPGTRLLVL.

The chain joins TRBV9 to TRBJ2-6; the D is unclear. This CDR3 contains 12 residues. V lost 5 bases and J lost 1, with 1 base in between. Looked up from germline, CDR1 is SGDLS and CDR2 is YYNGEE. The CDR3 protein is CASSSGANVLTF. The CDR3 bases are TGTGCCAGCAGTTCTGGGGCCAACGTCCTGACTTTC.

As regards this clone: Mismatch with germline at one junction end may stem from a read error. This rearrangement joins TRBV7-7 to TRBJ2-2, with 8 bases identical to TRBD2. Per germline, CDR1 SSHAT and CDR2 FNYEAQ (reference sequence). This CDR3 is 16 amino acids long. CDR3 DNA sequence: TGTGCTAGCAGCCGCAGTAGCGGGGAGAACACCGGGGAGCTGTTTTTT. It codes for CASSRSSGENTGELFF.

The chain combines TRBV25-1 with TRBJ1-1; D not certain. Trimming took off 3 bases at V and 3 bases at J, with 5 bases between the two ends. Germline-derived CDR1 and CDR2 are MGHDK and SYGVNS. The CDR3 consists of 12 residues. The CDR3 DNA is TGTGCCAGCAGTGATCGATACACTGAAGCTTTCTTT. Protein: CASSDRYTEAFF.

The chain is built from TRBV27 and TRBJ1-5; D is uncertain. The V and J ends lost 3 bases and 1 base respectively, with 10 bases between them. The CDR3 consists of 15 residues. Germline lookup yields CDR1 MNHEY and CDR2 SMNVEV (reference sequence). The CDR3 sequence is CASSFKGRSNQPQHF. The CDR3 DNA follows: TGTGCCAGCAGTTTTAAAGGCAGGAGCAATCAGCCCCAGCATTTT.

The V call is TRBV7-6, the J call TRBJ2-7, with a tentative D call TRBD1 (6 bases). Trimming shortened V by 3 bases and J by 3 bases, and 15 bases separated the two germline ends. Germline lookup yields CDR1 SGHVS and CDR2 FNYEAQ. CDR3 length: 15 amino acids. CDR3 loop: CASSLSTGTIYEQYF. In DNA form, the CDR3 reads TGTGCCAGCAGCTTGAGCACCGGGACAATCTACGAGCAGTACTTC.

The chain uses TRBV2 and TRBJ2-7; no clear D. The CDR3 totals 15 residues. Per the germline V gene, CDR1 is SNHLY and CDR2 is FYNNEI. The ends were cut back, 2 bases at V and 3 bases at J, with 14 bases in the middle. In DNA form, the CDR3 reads TGTGCCAGCAGTGAATCGTACGGAGTGGGCTACGAGCAGTACTTC. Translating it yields CASSESYGVGYEQYF.

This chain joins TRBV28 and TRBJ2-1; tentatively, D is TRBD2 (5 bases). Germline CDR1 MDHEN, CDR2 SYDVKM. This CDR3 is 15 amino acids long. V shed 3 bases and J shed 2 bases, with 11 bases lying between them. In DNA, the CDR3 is TGTGCCAGCAGTTTGGGGAGTAGCGCCTACAATGAGCAGTTCTTC. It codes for CASSLGSSAYNEQFF.

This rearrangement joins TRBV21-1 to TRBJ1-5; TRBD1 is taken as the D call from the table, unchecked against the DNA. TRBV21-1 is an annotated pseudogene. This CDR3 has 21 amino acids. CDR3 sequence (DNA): TGTGCCAGCAGGGGGCCCCGGGACAGGGGCCTCCCCATTGTTGGCAATCAGCCCCAGCATTTT. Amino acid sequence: CASRGPRDRGLPIVGNQPQHF.

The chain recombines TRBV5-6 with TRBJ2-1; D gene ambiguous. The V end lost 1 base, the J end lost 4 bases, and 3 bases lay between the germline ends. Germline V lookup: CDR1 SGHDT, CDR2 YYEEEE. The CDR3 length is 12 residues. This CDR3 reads CASSLRYNEQFF. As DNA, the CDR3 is TGTGCCAGCAGCTTGCGTTACAATGAGCAGTTCTTC.

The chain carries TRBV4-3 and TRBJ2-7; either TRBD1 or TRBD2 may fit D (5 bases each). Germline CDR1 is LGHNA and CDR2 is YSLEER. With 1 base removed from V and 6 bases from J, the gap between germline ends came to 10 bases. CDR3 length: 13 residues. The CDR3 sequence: CASSQGDGTEQYF. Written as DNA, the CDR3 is TGCGCCAGCAGCCAAGGTGACGGGACCGAGCAGTACTTC.

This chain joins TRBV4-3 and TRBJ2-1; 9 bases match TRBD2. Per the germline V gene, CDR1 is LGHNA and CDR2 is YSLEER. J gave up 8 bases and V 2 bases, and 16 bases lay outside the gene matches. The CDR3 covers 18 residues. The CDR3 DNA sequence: TGCGCCAGCAGCCAACACCTTACCGGGACTAGCACCACCGATGAGCAGTTCTTC. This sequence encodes CASSQHLTGTSTTDEQFF.

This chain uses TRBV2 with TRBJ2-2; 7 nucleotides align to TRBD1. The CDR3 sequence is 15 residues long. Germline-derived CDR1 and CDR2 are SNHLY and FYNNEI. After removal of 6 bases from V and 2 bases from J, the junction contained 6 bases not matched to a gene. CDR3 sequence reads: CASSLGTVNTGELFF. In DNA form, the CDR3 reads TGTGCCAGCAGCTTAGGGACAGTCAACACCGGGGAGCTGTTTTTT.